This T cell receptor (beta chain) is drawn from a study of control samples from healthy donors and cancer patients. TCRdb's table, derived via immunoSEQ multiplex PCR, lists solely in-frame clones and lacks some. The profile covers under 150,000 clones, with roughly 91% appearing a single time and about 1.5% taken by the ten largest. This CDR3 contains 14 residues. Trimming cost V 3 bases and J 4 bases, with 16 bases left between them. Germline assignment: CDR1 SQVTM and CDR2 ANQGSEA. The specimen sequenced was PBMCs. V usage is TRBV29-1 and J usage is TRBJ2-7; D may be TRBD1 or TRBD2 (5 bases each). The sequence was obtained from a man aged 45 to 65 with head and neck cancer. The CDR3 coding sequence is TGCAGCGTTGAGGACCCGAACGAGGGGTACGAGCAGTACTTC. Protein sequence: CSVEDPNEGYEQYF.